This T cell receptor beta chain was identified in a study of shared clonotypes between healthy human individuals. This clone occurred once. The V gene's germline CDR1 is SQVTM and CDR2 ANQGSEA. The CDR3 contains 11 residues. Measured with immunoSEQ multiplex PCR; TCRdb has only the in-frame clones, and not every one. Of 300,000 to 400,000 clones in the sample, 80% to 90% were seen once. The origin of this receptor is a man younger than 30 in good health. Sequences were obtained from memory CD8+ T cells sorted from blood. Indicated subset: CD45RO+ cells pooled with CCR7-negative TemRA cells. This chain uses TRBV29-1 with TRBJ2-1; a weak D match, TRBD2 (5 bases). CDR3 loop: CSSLARDEQFF. The DNA for the CDR3 is TGCAGTTCTTTGGCGAGGGATGAGCAGTTCTTC.